The 23 T cell receptor beta chains listed next were all sequenced from one sample in a study of T cell repertoires in cytomegalovirus infection. Via MiXCR, TCRdb re-called the reads, giving one row per CDR3 protein. The data hold approximately 990,000 distinct CDR3 sequences, with roughly 31% observed a single time. These TCRs are of unknown antigen specificity. Here the sequenced sample was cultured CD8+ T cells from PBMCs, taken from culture after CMV antigen stimulation. The receptors stem from a human donor in good health (CMV status not recorded). Some clones in this sample may be carry-over from other donors' samples.

This clonotype has ten or more counts. The J gene is TRBJ1-1, the V gene TRBV7-9, with 9 bases lining up with TRBD1. J gave up 1 base and V 6 bases, and 3 bases lay outside the gene matches. Germline values: CDR1 SEHNR, CDR2 FQNEAQ (reference sequence). This CDR3 spans 14 amino acids. The chain's CDR3 is CASSKTGGNTEAFF. The CDR3 DNA reads as TGTGCCAGCAGTAAGACAGGGGGGAACACTGAAGCTTTCTTT.

This clonotype was detected a few times. V is TRBV19 and J is TRBJ1-5; D is ambiguous. CDR3 length: 11 residues. CDR1 LNHDA and CDR2 SQIVND come from the germline V gene (reference sequence). V was cut by 9 bases and J by 7 bases, with 10 bases left in between. The CDR3 DNA is TGTGCCAGACATAACGTCCAGCCCCAGCATTTT. This encodes CARHNVQPQHF.

This clonotype came up a few times. This chain connects TRBV4-1 to TRBJ1-4; the D is unclear. The V end was cut by 1 base, the J end by 4 bases, with 10 bases between. CDR1 is MGHRA, CDR2 YSYEKL, per germline. This CDR3 has 15 amino acids. This CDR3 is CASSQAPGLNEKLFF. The CDR3 nucleotides are TGCGCCAGCAGCCAAGCGCCAGGCCTTAATGAAAAACTGTTTTTT.

CDR3: CASSLASLGGSEQFF. The CDR3 DNA sequence: TGTGCCAGCAGCTTAGCCTCCCTAGGGGGAAGTGAGCAGTTCTTC. The rearrangement links TRBV7-6 to TRBJ2-1, with D possibly being TRBD1 (6 bases). V lost 0 bases and J lost 9, with 15 bases in between. The germline gives CDR1 SGHVS, CDR2 FNYEAQ. The CDR3 consists of 15 residues.

A few counts support this clonotype. This rearrangement joins TRBV19 to TRBJ2-6; D gene uncertain. V was clipped by 3 bases and J by 0 bases, with 12 bases between them. CDR3 length: 17 amino acids. Germline V lookup: CDR1 LNHDA, CDR2 SQIVND (reference sequence). DNA of the CDR3: TGTGCCAGTAGTATTGAGCAAGTGCTCTCTGGGGCCAACGTCCTGACTTTC. Translated, it gives CASSIEQVLSGANVLTF.

The chain combines TRBV10-3 with TRBJ1-1; weak D call: TRBD1 (6 bases). CDR1 and CDR2 from the germline V gene are ENHRY and SYGVKD. The V end lost 7 bases, the J end lost 2 bases, and 20 bases lay between the germline ends. This CDR3 has 16 residues. For the CDR3, the DNA is TGTGCCATCATTCGGATGGGGGGCACAGGAAACACTGAAGCTTTCTTT. This codes for CAIIRMGGTGNTEAFF.

This clonotype was detected many times. The chain is built from TRBV7-2 and TRBJ2-2; D is possibly TRBD1 (5 bases). Trimming cost V 1 base and J 4 bases, with 7 bases left between them. CDR1 is SGHTA and CDR2 is FQGNSA in the germline V gene. The CDR3 loop spans 14 amino acids. The CDR3, as DNA: TGTGCCAGCAGCTTAGGGACAAGCACCGGGGAGCTGTTTTTT. Its protein product is CASSLGTSTGELFF.

The V gene is TRBV27, the J gene TRBJ2-3; 10 bases align to TRBD1. V trimming: 6 bases; J trimming: 4 bases; junction bases outside the gene matches: 4. The CDR3 is 14 residues long. The germline gives CDR1 MNHEY, CDR2 SMNVEV (reference sequence). CDR3 bases: TGTGCCAGCAGCTTGACAGGGGGCCCAGATACGCAGTATTTT. Amino acid sequence: CASSLTGGPDTQYF.

This chain joins TRBV19 and TRBJ1-1, with D possibly TRBD1 on 5 matching bases. The CDR3 has 15 residues. The V gene's germline CDR1 is LNHDA and CDR2 SQIVND (reference sequence). Trimming took 9 bases from V and 8 from J, leaving 25 bases between them. For the CDR3, the DNA is TGTGCCAGCGAGGGGACCTTCAACTTAGGATGGGAAGCTTTCTTT. The encoded protein is CASEGTFNLGWEAFF.

The chain recombines TRBV10-2 with TRBJ1-3; TRBD1 matches at 9 bases. CDR3 length: 18 residues. Germline V lookup: CDR1 WSHSY, CDR2 SAAADI. V dropped 3 bases and J dropped 1; count of bases not matched to a gene: 10. The CDR3: CASSEGPEDRGSGNTIYF. The CDR3 nucleotides are TGCGCCAGCAGTGAAGGACCGGAAGACAGGGGGTCTGGAAACACCATATATTTT.

This clonotype appeared a few times. This chain links TRBV12-3 or TRBV12-4 with TRBJ2-7; D is perhaps TRBD1 (5 bases). CDR3 length equals 14 residues. Trimming stripped 5 bases from V and 0 bases from J, with 11 bases between. The chain's CDR3 is CASSPRVGSYEQYF. DNA of the CDR3: TGTGCCAGCAGTCCCAGGGTGGGCTCCTACGAGCAGTACTTC.

There are many counts of this clonotype. The rearrangement links TRBV7-9 to TRBJ1-2, with D hard to call. The V and J ends lost 5 bases and 2 bases respectively, with 12 bases between them. This CDR3 region has 14 residues. Germline CDR1 and CDR2: SEHNR and FQNEAQ (reference sequence). CDR3 sequence (DNA): TGTGCCAGCAGCCGGGAGACGGAAAACTATGGCTACACCTTC. Translation gives CASSRETENYGYTF. The variable domain in full, with the rest retrieved from reference TRBV7-9 and TRBJ1-2, is DTGVSQNPRHKITKRGQNVTFRCDPISEHNRLYWYRQTLGQGPEFLTYFQNEAQLEKSRLLSDRFSAERPKGSFSTLEIQRTEQGDSAMYLCASSRETENYGYTFGSGTRLTVV.

Only a few counts were recorded for this clonotype. The CDR3 sequence: CASSEVGGWHNEQFF. CDR3 coding DNA: TGTGCCAGCAGTGAGGTCGGGGGGTGGCACAATGAGCAGTTCTTC. The chain carries TRBV6-1 and TRBJ2-1; 7 bases agree with TRBD2. The CDR3 loop spans 15 amino acids. The ends lost 3 bases at V and 5 bases at J; junction bases unmatched: 7. CDR1 MNHNS and CDR2 SASEGT come from the germline V gene.

This clonotype was seen only a few times. The chain links TRBV12-3 or TRBV12-4 to TRBJ2-2; the match to TRBD2 covers 10 bases. This CDR3 contains 16 residues. V trimming: 10 bases; J trimming: 1 base; junction bases outside the gene matches: 9. The CDR3, as DNA: TGTGCCAACACCCTAGCGGGGGCCCTGAACACCGGGGAGCTGTTTTTT. Its protein is CANTLAGALNTGELFF.

This clonotype was seen at least ten times. The chain recombines TRBV7-9 with TRBJ1-1, with unresolved D. The CDR3 length is 13 residues. The germline V gene has CDR1 SEHNR and CDR2 FQNEAQ (reference sequence). The germline V and J ends were trimmed by 5 bases and 1 base, with 8 bases remaining between them. CDR3 in DNA: TGTGCCAGCAGCCCAACTTGGAACACTGAAGCTTTCTTT. This codes for CASSPTWNTEAFF.

The chain uses TRBV20-1 and TRBJ2-3; D is possibly TRBD1 (6 bases). V lost 0 bases and J lost 4, with 14 bases in between. The CDR3 consists of 15 residues. The germline V gene encodes CDR1 DFQATT and CDR2 SNEGSKA (reference sequence). Here the CDR3 DNA reads TGCAGTGCTAGAGATGAACAGGGTGGCGCAGATACGCAGTATTTT. It yields the protein CSARDEQGGADTQYF.

The CDR3 DNA is TGTGCCAGCAGTTACTCCGACCGACTAGCGGGGGGGCCCTACAATGAGCAGTTCTTC. Translating it yields CASSYSDRLAGGPYNEQFF. This rearrangement joins TRBV6-6 to TRBJ2-1; 14 nucleotides agree with TRBD2. This CDR3 is built from 19 residues. The ends lost 0 bases at V and 2 bases at J; junction bases unmatched: 6. CDR1 is MNHNY, CDR2 SVGAGI, per germline (reference sequence).

This clonotype was counted many times. This chain joins TRBV12-3 or TRBV12-4 and TRBJ2-3; maybe TRBD2 (5 bases). Trimming stripped 5 bases from V and 3 bases from J, with 12 bases between. The length of the CDR3 is 14 residues. CDR3 in DNA: TGTGCCAGCAGTATCTCGGGATTGACAGATACGCAGTATTTT. The encoded protein is CASSISGLTDTQYF.

The rearrangement joins TRBV6-2 or TRBV6-3 to TRBJ2-7; D is uncertain. V dropped 2 bases and J dropped 0 bases, with 11 bases sitting between them. Germline V gene lookup returns CDR1 MNHEY and CDR2 SVGEGT. The CDR3 totals 15 residues. CDR3 sequence reads: CASSYGRVSSYEQYV. Here the CDR3 DNA reads TGTGCCAGCAGTTACGGTCGAGTCAGCTCCTACGAGCAGTACGTC.

This clonotype was counted a few times. The chain carries TRBV4-2 and TRBJ2-1; TRBD2 agrees at 11 bases. This CDR3 region has 16 residues. The V gene's germline CDR1 is LGHNA and CDR2 YNFKEQ. Trimming took 4 bases from V and 5 from J; bases not matched to a gene: 7. CDR3 protein: CASSPLAGGPHNEQFF. The CDR3 DNA follows: TGTGCCAGCAGCCCCTTAGCGGGGGGGCCCCACAATGAGCAGTTCTTC.

The chain combines TRBV24-1 with TRBJ2-7; 7 bases agree with TRBD1. V trimming: 2 bases; J trimming: 5 bases; junction bases outside the gene matches: 5. The germline gives CDR1 KGHDR, CDR2 SFDVKD. There are 14 residues in the CDR3. CDR3 in DNA: TGTGCCACCAGTGATTCGACAGGGAAGAACGAGCAGTACTTC. The encoded protein is CATSDSTGKNEQYF.

The gene calls are TRBV5-4 and TRBJ2-7; 8 nucleotides line up with TRBD2. The CDR3 consists of 18 residues. The germline V gene encodes CDR1 SGHNT and CDR2 YYREEE (reference sequence). The J segment lost 0 bases and the V segment lost 0 bases, leaving 11 bases of the junction unmatched. CDR3 residues: CASSLVGRAGGRSYEQYV. The CDR3 nucleotides are TGTGCCAGCAGCTTGGTTGGTAGGGCGGGGGGTCGCTCCTACGAGCAGTACGTC.

This clonotype was detected only a few times. The J gene is TRBJ1-1, the V gene TRBV15, with D maybe TRBD1 (6 bases). CDR3 size: 15 residues. Germline lookup yields CDR1 LNHNV and CDR2 YYDKDF (reference sequence). Trimming removed 0 bases at V and 6 bases at J, with 14 bases between. This CDR3 reads CATSRDLSGAAEAFF. The CDR3 nucleotides read TGTGCCACCAGCAGAGATCTTTCAGGGGCCGCTGAAGCTTTCTTT.